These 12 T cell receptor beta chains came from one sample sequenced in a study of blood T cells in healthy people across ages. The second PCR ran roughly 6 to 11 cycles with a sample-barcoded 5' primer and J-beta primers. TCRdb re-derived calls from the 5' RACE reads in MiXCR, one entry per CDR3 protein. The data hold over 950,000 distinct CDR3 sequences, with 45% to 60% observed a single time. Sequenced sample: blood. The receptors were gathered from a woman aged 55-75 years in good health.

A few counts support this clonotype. CDR3 residues: CAISITGTGGNIQYF. In DNA form, the CDR3 reads TGTGCCATCTCTATTACCGGGACAGGGGGAAACATTCAGTACTTC. This rearrangement joins TRBV6-2 or TRBV6-3 to TRBJ2-4; 11 bases fit TRBD1. CDR1 MNHEY and CDR2 SVGEGT come from the germline V gene. There are 15 residues in the CDR3. The V segment lost 10 bases and the J segment 6 bases; nucleotides outside the gene matches: 11.

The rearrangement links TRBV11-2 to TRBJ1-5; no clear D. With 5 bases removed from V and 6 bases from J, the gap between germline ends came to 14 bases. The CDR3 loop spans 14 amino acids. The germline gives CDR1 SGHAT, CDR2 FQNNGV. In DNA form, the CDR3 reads TGTGCCAGCAGCGTATGGCCCCTGATTCAGCCCCAGCATTTT. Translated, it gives CASSVWPLIQPQHF.

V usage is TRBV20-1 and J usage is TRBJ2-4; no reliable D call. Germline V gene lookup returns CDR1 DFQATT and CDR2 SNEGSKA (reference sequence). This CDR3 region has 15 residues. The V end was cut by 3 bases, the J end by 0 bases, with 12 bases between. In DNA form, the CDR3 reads TGCAGTGCTAGGTTGGACCCACTAGCCAAAAACATTCAGTACTTC. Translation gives CSARLDPLAKNIQYF.

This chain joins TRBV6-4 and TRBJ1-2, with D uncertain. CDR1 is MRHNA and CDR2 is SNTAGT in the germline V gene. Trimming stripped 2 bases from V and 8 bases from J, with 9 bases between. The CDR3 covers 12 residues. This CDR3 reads CASSDNRRGYTF. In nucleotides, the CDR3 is TGTGCCAGCAGTGACAACCGTAGGGGCTACACCTTC.

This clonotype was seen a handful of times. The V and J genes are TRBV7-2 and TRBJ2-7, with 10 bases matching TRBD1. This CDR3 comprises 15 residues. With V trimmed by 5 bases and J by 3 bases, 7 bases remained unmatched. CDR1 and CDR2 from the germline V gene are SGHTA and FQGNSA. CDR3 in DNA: TGTGCCAGCAGCCTCCGCGGGACAGGGGTCTACGAGCAGTACTTC. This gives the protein CASSLRGTGVYEQYF. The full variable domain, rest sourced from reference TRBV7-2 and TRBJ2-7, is GAGVSQSPSNKVTEKGKDVELRCDPISGHTALYWYRQSLGQGLEFLIYFQGNSAPDKSGLPSDRFSAERTGGSVSTLTIQRTQQEDSAVYLCASSLRGTGVYEQYFGPGTRLTVT.

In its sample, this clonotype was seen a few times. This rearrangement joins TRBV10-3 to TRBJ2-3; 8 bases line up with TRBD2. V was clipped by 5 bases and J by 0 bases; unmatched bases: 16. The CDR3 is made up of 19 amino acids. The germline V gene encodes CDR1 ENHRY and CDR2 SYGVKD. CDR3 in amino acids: CAISSPTGTRGFSTDTQYF. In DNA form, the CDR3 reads TGTGCCATCAGTTCGCCAACCGGGACTAGGGGATTTAGCACAGATACGCAGTATTTT.

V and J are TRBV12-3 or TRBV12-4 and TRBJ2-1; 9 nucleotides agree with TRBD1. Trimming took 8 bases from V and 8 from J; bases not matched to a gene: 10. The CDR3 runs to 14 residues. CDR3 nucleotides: TGTGCCAGCGTGAGAACAGGGGGCCGGGATGAGCAGTTCTTC. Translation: CASVRTGGRDEQFF.

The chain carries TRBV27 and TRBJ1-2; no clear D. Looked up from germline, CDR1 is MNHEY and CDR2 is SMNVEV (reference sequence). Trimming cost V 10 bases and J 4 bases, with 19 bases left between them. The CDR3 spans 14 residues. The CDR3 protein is CANKGSDGLYGYTF. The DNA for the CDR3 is TGTGCCAACAAAGGCAGTGACGGGCTCTATGGCTACACCTTC.

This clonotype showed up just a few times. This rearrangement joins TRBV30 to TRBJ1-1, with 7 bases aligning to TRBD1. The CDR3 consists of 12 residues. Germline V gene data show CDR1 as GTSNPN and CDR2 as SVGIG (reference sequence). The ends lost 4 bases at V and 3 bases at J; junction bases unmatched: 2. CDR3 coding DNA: TGTGCCTGGAAGGGACAGTACACTGAAGCTTTCTTT. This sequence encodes CAWKGQYTEAFF.

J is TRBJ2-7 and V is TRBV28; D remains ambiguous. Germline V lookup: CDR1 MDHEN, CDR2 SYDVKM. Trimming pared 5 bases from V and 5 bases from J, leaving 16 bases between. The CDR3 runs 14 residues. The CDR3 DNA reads TGTGCCAGCAGTGATACAAGGATAGCCCACGAGCAGTACTTC. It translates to CASSDTRIAHEQYF.

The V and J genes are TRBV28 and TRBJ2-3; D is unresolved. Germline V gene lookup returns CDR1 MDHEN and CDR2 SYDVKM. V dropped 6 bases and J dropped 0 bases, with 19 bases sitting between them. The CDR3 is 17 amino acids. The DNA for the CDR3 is TGTGCCAGCAGCCCCAAAACGTGGTACAGTAGCACAGATACGCAGTATTTT. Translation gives CASSPKTWYSSTDTQYF.

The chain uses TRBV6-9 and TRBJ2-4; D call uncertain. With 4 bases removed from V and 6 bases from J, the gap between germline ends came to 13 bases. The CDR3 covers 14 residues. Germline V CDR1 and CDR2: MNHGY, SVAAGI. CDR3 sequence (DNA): TGTGCCAGCAGTTTATGGCAGATGGGAAACATTCAGTACTTC. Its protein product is CASSLWQMGNIQYF.